The sequence of this TCR beta chain was determined in a study of cytomegalovirus exposure and HLA in healthy donors. Study information: Among the roughly 400 genotyped donors, around 85% were placed in the Caucasian-associated ancestry cluster.

CDR3 size: 14 residues. Germline CDR1 is KGHSH and CDR2 is LQKENI. Between the trimmed V and J ends, which lost 5 bases and 0 bases, there was a span of 10 bases. The PCR used 60 Vbeta and 13 Jbeta primers. The protocol was immunoSEQ multiplex PCR, while the TCRdb copy is restricted to in-frame clones and leaves out a portion. The sample has some 190,000 clones; over 80% are singletons. This clone was detected a few times. The antigen is unknown. Study-wide findings and caveats: The HLA-A and HLA-B alleles of most subjects were reportedly predicted accurately from TCR beta sequences.

Sequences were obtained from PBMCs. This receptor was taken from a girl aged 5 to 17 in good health and CMV-seropositive. The chain uses TRBV18 and TRBJ1-1, with D unresolved. The CDR3: CASSDRDLNTEAFF. The CDR3 coding sequence is TGTGCCAGCTCAGATAGAGACTTGAACACTGAAGCTTTCTTT.